The 3 T cell receptor beta chains in this list originate from one sample, sequenced in a study of T-cell reconstitution after alpha-beta-depleted transplantation in children (dated by TCRdb to between 2015 and 2016). Libraries were made using PCR. The instrument given in TCRdb is Illumina HiSeq 2500. Molecular barcoding was employed in the preparation of TCR libraries, with unique molecular identifiers being used to normalize TCRbeta repertoire quantification. TCRdb reanalyzed the raw reads on its own, using fastp at Q25 for trimming and MiXCR for clone calling, and kept in-frame beta chains. Every entry covers one CDR3 protein and lists the most common genes and DNA from its rows. For this sample there are around 700,000 distinct CDR3 sequences; roughly 13% appear just once. Around 0.76% of the sample is held by the ten biggest clonotypes. This sample's treatment or condition label indicates: allogeneic hematopoietic cell transplantation with graft depleted of TCRalphabeta T cells and CD19 B cells.

Sequenced material: PBMCs, taken before TCRalphabeta/CD19-depleted stem cell transplant. The receptors come from a girl aged 2 to 9 with congenital amegakaryocytic thrombocytopenia, due to receive a stem cell transplant.

This clonotype was seen at least ten times. The J gene is TRBJ2-7, the V gene TRBV20-1; D remains ambiguous. V gave up 6 bases and J gave up 4 bases, with 4 bases separating them. Germline assignment: CDR1 DFQATT and CDR2 SNEGSKA (reference sequence). The CDR3 loop spans 9 amino acids. CDR3 in amino acids: CSAPYEQYF. The DNA of the CDR3 is TGCAGTGCCCCGTACGAGCAGTACTTC.

This clonotype appeared a few times. The CDR3 nucleotides read TGTGCCAGCAACTTACTAGCGGGAGCGAACAATGAGCAGTTCTTC. Protein: CASNLLAGANNEQFF. The rearrangement joins TRBV6-2 or TRBV6-3 to TRBJ2-1; 11 bases are a match to TRBD2. V was pared by 7 bases and J by 5 bases, with 7 bases of the junction left unmatched. This CDR3 comprises 15 residues. The germline V gene encodes CDR1 MNHEY and CDR2 SVGEGT.

This clonotype has ten or more counts. The chain employs TRBV12-3 or TRBV12-4 and TRBJ2-1; unclear D gene. The CDR3 spans 14 residues. Trimming removed 3 bases at V and 9 bases at J, with 15 bases between. CDR3 sequence (DNA): TGTGCCAGCAGTTTTGAGAGCGCTACCACTGAGCAGTTCTTC. Amino acid sequence: CASSFESATTEQFF.